A single sample gave rise to the 31 T cell receptor beta chains below, sequenced in a study of identical twins. TCRdb passed the 5' RACE reads through MiXCR, listing each CDR3 protein once. The sample records about 530,000 distinct CDR3 sequences, more than 20% being singletons. The data also belong to a second study, concerning yellow fever vaccine responses in identical twins.

The sequenced sample consisted of CD4+ T cells sorted from blood. All receptors derive from a woman between 18 and 29 years old in good health.

The chain combines TRBV5-1 with TRBJ2-1, with unresolved D. V lost 0 bases to trimming and J lost 7 bases, with 8 bases between them. The CDR3 length is 13 residues. The germline CDR1 and CDR2 sequences are SGHRS and YFSETQ. DNA of the CDR3: TGCGCCAGCAGCTTGGTGAAGGGTAATGAGCAGTTCTTC. Its protein is CASSLVKGNEQFF.

This clonotype has only a few counts. The chain recombines TRBV7-9 with TRBJ2-7; 8 bases match TRBD1. V trimming: 3 bases; J trimming: 7 bases; junction bases outside the gene matches: 14. CDR1 and CDR2 (germline): SEHNR, FQNEAQ (reference sequence). The CDR3 has 16 amino acids. For the CDR3, the DNA is TGTGCCAGCAGCTTTCAGGGGGCCGACCCCTACGGGGAGCAGTACTTC. This gives the protein CASSFQGADPYGEQYF.

V usage is TRBV5-1 and J usage is TRBJ2-7; 8 bases match TRBD1. CDR1 and CDR2 (germline): SGHRS, YFSETQ. V trimming: 4 bases; J trimming: 4 bases; junction bases outside the gene matches: 13. The CDR3 sequence is 16 residues long. The CDR3 DNA reads TGCGCCAGCAGCCAAAATCCAGGGGGCGCGTTGTACGAGCAGTACTTC. Its protein is CASSQNPGGALYEQYF.

The chain employs TRBV20-1 and TRBJ2-3; a weak D match, TRBD1 (5 bases). Deletions cut 5 bases from V and 0 bases from J, with 12 bases between. CDR1 is DFQATT and CDR2 is SNEGSKA in the germline V gene (reference sequence). The CDR3 runs 14 residues. CDR3 sequence (DNA): TGCAGTGCTGAACAGGCTTCTAGCACAGATACGCAGTATTTT. Translating gives CSAEQASSTDTQYF.

CDR3 residues: CASSSLGSGGETQYF. The CDR3 DNA sequence: TGTGCCAGCAGCTCACTGGGGTCGGGGGGAGAGACCCAGTACTTC. The genes are TRBV7-6 and TRBJ2-5; 7 bases match TRBD2. The CDR3 is 15 amino acids. Germline V gene sequence: CDR1 SGHVS, CDR2 FNYEAQ. The J segment lost 4 bases and the V segment lost 4 bases, leaving 9 bases of the junction unmatched.

This clonotype was counted between two and nine times. This chain links TRBV24-1 with TRBJ2-1; no reliable D call. The V gene's germline CDR1 is KGHDR and CDR2 SFDVKD. This CDR3 region has 16 residues. V was pared by 1 base and J by 0 bases, with 9 bases between. As DNA, the CDR3 is TGTGCCACCAGTGATTTCGGCCAGAGCTCCTACAATGAGCAGTTCTTC. As protein: CATSDFGQSSYNEQFF.

The chain recombines TRBV5-6 with TRBJ2-5; 7 bases align to TRBD1. Germline V CDR1 and CDR2: SGHDT, YYEEEE. V was pared by 6 bases and J by 2 bases, with 4 bases of the junction left unmatched. This CDR3 comprises 13 residues. This chain's CDR3 is CASKTGQQETQYF. In DNA form, the CDR3 reads TGTGCCAGCAAGACGGGACAGCAAGAGACCCAGTACTTC.

As DNA, the CDR3 is TGTGCCAGCAGCTTAGCGACTAGCGGAGGGTACAATGAGCAGTTCTTC. It encodes CASSLATSGGYNEQFF. This chain uses TRBV7-6 with TRBJ2-1; 9 bases fit TRBD2. V trimming: 0 bases; J trimming: 4 bases; junction bases outside the gene matches: 4. Germline V gene sequence: CDR1 SGHVS, CDR2 FNYEAQ. CDR3 size: 16 residues.

This clonotype was counted between two and nine times. This chain joins TRBV20-1 and TRBJ2-2; D uncertain. CDR1 is DFQATT, CDR2 SNEGSKA, per germline (reference sequence). V was trimmed by 1 base and J by 5 bases, leaving 11 bases between them. The CDR3 has 14 residues. In DNA, the CDR3 is TGCAGTGCTAGAGCCGCCCCTGCGACCGGGGAGCTGTTTTTT. Translating it yields CSARAAPATGELFF.

The chain links TRBV12-3 or TRBV12-4 to TRBJ2-5; tentative D call: TRBD2 (6 bases). V was pared by 6 bases and J by 6 bases, with 23 bases between. The CDR3 covers 16 residues. The CDR3 DNA reads as TGTGCCAGCAGACCGCCGGGACTCTCAGGGTATCAGACCCAGTACTTC. Protein sequence: CASRPPGLSGYQTQYF.

The chain couples TRBV4-1 to TRBJ2-3; 10 nucleotides line up with TRBD2. Trimming removed 4 bases from V and 0 bases from J; junction bases left unmatched: 13. Germline values: CDR1 MGHRA, CDR2 YSYEKL. This CDR3 region has 19 residues. CDR3 in amino acids: CASSPRGGGAGGSTDTQYF. The DNA of the CDR3 is TGCGCCAGCAGCCCACGAGGAGGGGGAGCGGGGGGGAGCACAGATACGCAGTATTTT.

The rearrangement uses TRBV20-1 and TRBJ2-7; maybe TRBD1 (6 bases). This CDR3 has 15 amino acids. CDR1 is DFQATT, CDR2 SNEGSKA, per germline (reference sequence). V lost 0 bases and J 2 bases, leaving 14 bases between the germline ends. This CDR3 is CSARDWARGTYEQYF. CDR3 nucleotide sequence: TGCAGTGCTAGAGATTGGGCGAGGGGGACCTACGAGCAGTACTTC.

The chain links TRBV2 to TRBJ1-3; D unresolved. The CDR3 consists of 14 residues. V shed 7 bases and J shed 4 bases, with 14 bases lying between them. Germline V gene data show CDR1 as SNHLY and CDR2 as FYNNEI. The CDR3 region has the DNA TGTGCCAGCAAGCGGGGAACTGAAGGAAACACCATATATTTT. It codes for CASKRGTEGNTIYF.

The V and J genes are TRBV25-1 and TRBJ2-7; D gene ambiguous. V lost 3 bases, J lost 4 bases, and 7 bases lay in between. The CDR3 loop spans 12 amino acids. CDR1 and CDR2 (germline): MGHDK, SYGVNS. CDR3 residues: CASSEAEYEQYF. The CDR3 DNA reads TGTGCCAGCAGTGAGGCGGAATACGAGCAGTACTTC.

This rearrangement joins TRBV4-1 to TRBJ2-7; either TRBD1 or TRBD2 may fit D (5 bases each). CDR3 size: 15 residues. Between the trimmed V and J ends, which lost 1 base and 0 bases, there was a span of 10 bases. Per germline, CDR1 MGHRA and CDR2 YSYEKL. In nucleotides, the CDR3 is TGCGCCAGCAGCCAAGTAGGGACGGCCTCCTACGAGCAGTACTTC. Protein: CASSQVGTASYEQYF.

A few counts support this clonotype. This chain joins TRBV6-1 and TRBJ2-2; a possible D gene is TRBD2 (6 bases). The CDR3 contains 15 residues. The germline V gene has CDR1 MNHNS and CDR2 SASEGT. Trimming stripped 3 bases from V and 2 bases from J, with 10 bases between. CDR3 sequence reads: CASSETSTNTGELFF. In DNA, the CDR3 is TGTGCCAGCAGTGAGACTAGTACTAACACCGGGGAGCTGTTTTTT.

This chain joins TRBV6-1 and TRBJ2-2, with 9 bases that match TRBD1. V shed 6 bases, J shed 5 bases, and the junction held 7 bases outside the gene matches. The CDR3 is made up of 15 amino acids. The germline gives CDR1 MNHNS, CDR2 SASEGT. This chain's CDR3 is CASSDGQGWTGELFF. CDR3 nucleotide sequence: TGTGCCAGCAGCGACGGACAGGGGTGGACCGGGGAGCTGTTTTTT.

The chain uses TRBV15 and TRBJ2-2, with unresolved D. V lost 0 bases and J lost 4, with 9 bases in between. CDR1 is LNHNV and CDR2 is YYDKDF in the germline V gene (reference sequence). The CDR3 has 15 amino acids. The CDR3 DNA follows: TGTGCCACCAGCAGAGATCTAGGCCTCACCGGGGAGCTGTTTTTT. Translating it yields CATSRDLGLTGELFF.

As to this clonotype: A read error may be the cause here, since a much bigger clone is one base away. V is TRBV12-3 or TRBV12-4 and J is TRBJ1-1; D is undetermined. The CDR3 runs 13 residues. Here the CDR3 DNA reads TGTACCAGCAGTCAACTTCGGGTCGGTAAAGCTTTCTTT. Residues: CTSSQLRVGKAFF.

The V call is TRBV20-1, the J call TRBJ2-5; 8 bases align to TRBD2. Per the germline V gene, CDR1 is DFQATT and CDR2 is SNEGSKA (reference sequence). V was clipped by 0 bases and J by 4 bases; unmatched bases: 7. The CDR3 runs 15 residues. The CDR3 loop is CSARDPSGRPETQYF. CDR3 DNA sequence: TGCAGTGCTAGAGACCCCAGCGGGAGACCAGAGACCCAGTACTTC.

In its sample, this clonotype was seen a few times. DNA of the CDR3: TGTGCCAGCTCACCAGGGCCAGGCGAGCAGTACGTC. This gives the protein CASSPGPGEQYV. V is TRBV18 and J is TRBJ2-7; D not certain. CDR1 and CDR2 (germline): KGHSH, LQKENI. Trimming pared 2 bases from V and 6 bases from J, leaving 8 bases between. This CDR3 region has 12 residues.

V gene TRBV7-3 combines with J gene TRBJ2-2; 7 positions match TRBD2. The CDR3 covers 17 residues. The ends lost 1 base at V and 6 bases at J; junction bases unmatched: 11. Per germline, CDR1 SGHTA and CDR2 FQGTGA. CDR3: CASSLKRGDLSAGELFF. The CDR3 bases are TGTGCCAGCAGCTTAAAACGGGGGGATCTTTCGGCCGGGGAGCTGTTTTTT. The variable domain in full, completed from reference TRBV7-3 and TRBJ2-2, reads GAGVSQTPSNKVTEKGKYVELRCDPISGHTALYWYRQSLGQGPEFLIYFQGTGAADDSGLPNDRFFAVRPEGSVSTLKIQRTERGDSAVYLCASSLKRGDLSAGELFFGEGSRLTVL.

V gene TRBV10-3 combines with J gene TRBJ2-1, with TRBD2 as a possible D gene (5 bases). Deletions cut 0 bases from V and 6 bases from J, with 12 bases between. Per germline, CDR1 ENHRY and CDR2 SYGVKD. The length of the CDR3 is 15 residues. This CDR3 is CAISESRVSLNEQFF. The CDR3 DNA is TGTGCCATCAGTGAGTCGAGGGTCAGTCTCAATGAGCAGTTCTTC.

This clonotype was seen more than once but under ten times. Here the CDR3 DNA reads TGTGCCAGCAGTGGATCGGGGGGCCTCAACAATGAGCAGTTCTTC. Its translation is CASSGSGGLNNEQFF. V is TRBV2 and J is TRBJ2-1; D is perhaps TRBD2 (7 bases). This CDR3 region has 15 residues. V gave up 4 bases and J gave up 5 bases, with 15 bases separating them. The V gene's germline CDR1 is SNHLY and CDR2 FYNNEI.

This clonotype appeared a few times. The chain is built from TRBV10-3 and TRBJ2-3; 8 positions agree with TRBD2. V lost 6 bases to trimming and J lost 5 bases; unmatched junction nucleotides: 7. Germline assignment: CDR1 ENHRY and CDR2 SYGVKD. The length of the CDR3 is 14 residues. CDR3 sequence (DNA): TGTGCCATCAGAACGGGGGGGGGCGAAGATACGCAGTATTTT. Translating it yields CAIRTGGGEDTQYF.

The V call is TRBV20-1, the J call TRBJ1-2, with unresolved D. Germline CDR1 and CDR2: DFQATT and SNEGSKA (reference sequence). The CDR3 is made up of 11 amino acids. V lost 5 bases and J 6 bases, leaving 10 bases between the germline ends. The CDR3 sequence is CSAGSRDGYTF. DNA of the CDR3: TGCAGTGCTGGTTCGAGGGATGGCTACACCTTC.

The V gene is TRBV20-1, the J gene TRBJ2-5; weak D call: TRBD2 (6 bases). There are 13 residues in the CDR3. CDR1 and CDR2 (germline): DFQATT, SNEGSKA (reference sequence). The V end was cut by 7 bases, the J end by 4 bases, with 16 bases between. The CDR3 bases are TGCAGTGTCCCGGGACTGGGTGGAGAGACCCAGTACTTC. Its protein product is CSVPGLGGETQYF.

This rearrangement joins TRBV7-6 to TRBJ2-3; a weak D match, TRBD1 (6 bases). The CDR3 consists of 14 residues. Germline CDR1 reads SGHVS; CDR2 reads FNYEAQ. V lost 5 bases and J 3 bases, leaving 12 bases between the germline ends. This CDR3 reads CASSTGQATDTQYF. DNA for the CDR3: TGTGCCAGCAGCACGGGACAAGCAACAGATACGCAGTATTTT. Variable domain in full (rest from reference TRBV7-6 and TRBJ2-3): GAGVSQSPRYKVTKRGQDVALRCDPISGHVSLYWYRQALGQGPEFLTYFNYEAQQDKSGLPNDRFSAERPEGSISTLTIQRTEQRDSAMYRCASSTGQATDTQYFGPGTRLTVL.

This chain links TRBV5-1 with TRBJ2-5; 8 bases align to TRBD1. The CDR3 runs 16 residues. The V gene end was trimmed by 4 bases and the J gene end by 4 bases; junction bases not matched to a gene: 12. The germline CDR1 and CDR2 sequences are SGHRS and YFSETQ. CDR3 nucleotides: TGCGCCAGCAGCCCAAAAGTTGACAGGGGCGGAGAGACCCAGTACTTC. This codes for CASSPKVDRGGETQYF.

This chain links TRBV19 with TRBJ2-1; D might be TRBD1 (5 bases). The V gene's germline CDR1 is LNHDA and CDR2 SQIVND (reference sequence). CDR3 length: 13 amino acids. V shed 4 bases and J shed 7 bases, with 11 bases lying between them. This chain's CDR3 is CASSKQASNEQFF. The CDR3 DNA reads TGTGCCAGTAGTAAACAGGCCTCGAATGAGCAGTTCTTC.

This chain links TRBV20-1 with TRBJ2-3, with 10 bases lining up with TRBD2. This CDR3 comprises 14 residues. V trimming: 7 bases; J trimming: 4 bases; junction bases outside the gene matches: 8. CDR1 is DFQATT, CDR2 SNEGSKA, per germline (reference sequence). As DNA, the CDR3 is TGCAGTGTCCAGCTAGCGGGAGCCCCAGATACGCAGTATTTT. Translated, it gives CSVQLAGAPDTQYF.